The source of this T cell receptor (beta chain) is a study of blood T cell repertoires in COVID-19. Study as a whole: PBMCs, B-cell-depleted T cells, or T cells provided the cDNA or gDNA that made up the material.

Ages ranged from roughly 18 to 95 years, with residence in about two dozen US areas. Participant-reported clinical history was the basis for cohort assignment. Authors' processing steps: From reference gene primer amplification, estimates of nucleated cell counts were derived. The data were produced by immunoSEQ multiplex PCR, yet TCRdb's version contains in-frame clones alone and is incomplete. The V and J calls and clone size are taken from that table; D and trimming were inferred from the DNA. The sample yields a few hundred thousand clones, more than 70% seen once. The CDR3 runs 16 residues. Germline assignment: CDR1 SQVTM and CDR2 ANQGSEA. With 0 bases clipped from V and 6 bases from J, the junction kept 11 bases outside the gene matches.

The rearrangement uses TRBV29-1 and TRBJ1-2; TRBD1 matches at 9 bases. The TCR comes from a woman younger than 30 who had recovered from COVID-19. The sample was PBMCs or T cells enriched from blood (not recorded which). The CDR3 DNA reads TGCAGCGTTGAAGATCCCACAGGGGGCGCCGGCGATGGCTACACCTTC. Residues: CSVEDPTGGAGDGYTF.